Reported below is one T cell receptor (beta chain). Its antigen remains unknown. The junction does not match germline at one end; this may be a read error. The germline V gene has CDR1 SGHNT and CDR2 YENEEA. The CDR3 loop spans 15 amino acids. Each sample yielded at least 6 million isolated PBMCs. The source of the sample is a study of blood T cells in healthy people across ages. The study, taken as a whole, reports: Naive CD4+ cell counts and diversity both ran higher in long-lived than in aged donors. In older individuals, TCR beta diversity per million T cells was lower, falling roughly linearly with age.

Sample-barcoded 5' priming and a J-beta primer mix drove a second PCR of roughly 7 to 11 cycles. Every molecule of cDNA carried a tag from a template-switch adaptor with 12 random nucleotides. TCRdb passed the 5' RACE reads through MiXCR, listing each CDR3 protein once. The table lists more than 1.4 million distinct CDR3 sequences, 42% of them singletons. The sequence derives from a woman aged 18-30 years in good health. Specimen: blood. The V and J genes are TRBV11-3 and TRBJ2-3, with D uncertain. CDR3 residues: CASSQGRSSTDTQYF. The CDR3 bases are TGCGCCAGCAGCCAAGGACGGAGTAGCACAGATACGCAGTATTTT.